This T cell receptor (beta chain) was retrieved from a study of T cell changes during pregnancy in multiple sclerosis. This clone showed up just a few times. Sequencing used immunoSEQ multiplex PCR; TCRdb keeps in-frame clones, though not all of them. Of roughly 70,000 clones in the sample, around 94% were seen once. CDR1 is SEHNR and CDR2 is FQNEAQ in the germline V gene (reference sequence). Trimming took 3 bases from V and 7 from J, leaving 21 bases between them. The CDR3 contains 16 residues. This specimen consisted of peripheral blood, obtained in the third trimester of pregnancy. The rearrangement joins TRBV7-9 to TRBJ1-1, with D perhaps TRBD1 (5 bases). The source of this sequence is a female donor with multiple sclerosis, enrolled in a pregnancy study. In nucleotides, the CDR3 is TGTGCCAGCAGCTTGTCTGGCGACAGCTACTTAAATGAAGCTTTCTTT. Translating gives CASSLSGDSYLNEAFF.